This is a list of T cell receptor beta chains from one sample in a study of T cells in tuberculosis. Assay: immunoSEQ multiplex PCR; the TCRdb copy retains only in-frame clones and omits some. The repertoire consists of 25,000 to 35,000 clones, with approximately 93% occurring once and the leading ten covering 4.9%. The sequencing input was PBMCs. The receptors come from a donor aged 10 to 29 with latent tuberculosis or without tuberculosis infection. The CDR3 runs from the conserved cysteine through the conserved F or W. The order of the fields is V gene, D gene, clone size, J gene, CDR3 DNA, CDR3 protein. The D gene is left open where the match is weak. For some rows the clone size is stated as once, few or many, or as a class when expanded; others skip it.

>TRBV7-6|.|.|TRBJ2-2
TGTGCCAGCAAGTGGACAGCGAACACCGGGGAGCTGTTTTTT
CASKWTANTGELFF
>TRBV11-2|TRBD2|.|TRBJ2-3
TGTGCCAGCAGCTCCCCCCCTAGCGGGGTTGTTACGCAGTATTTT
CASSSPPSGVVTQYF
>TRBV9|TRBD2|.|TRBJ2-1
TGTGCCAGCAGCGTATTAGCGGGCGACTACAATGAGCAGTTCTTC
CASSVLAGDYNEQFF
>TRBV5-1|.|medium-sized|TRBJ1-4
TGCGCCAGCAAGGCGGGCTTAGATGAAAAACTGTTTTTT
CASKAGLDEKLFF
>TRBV30|TRBD1|.|TRBJ2-7
TGTGCCTGGAGTGTCGGACAGGGAATCAACGAGCAGTACTTC
CAWSVGQGINEQYF
>TRBV6-1|TRBD2|once|TRBJ2-3
TGTGCCAGCAGTGAAGCAGCGGGGGGGCCTGGTACGCAGTATTTT
CASSEAAGGPGTQYF
>TRBV7-3|.|once|TRBJ1-6
TGTGCCAGCAGCTTAAGGGGAGACAATTCACCCCTCCACTTT
CASSLRGDNSPLHF
>TRBV18|.|.|TRBJ2-3
TGTGCCAGCTCGTATGGCGGGGAAAATACGCAGTATTTT
CASSYGGENTQYF
>TRBV28|.|few|TRBJ1-2
TGTGCCAGCAGTTTTACAAAAAACTATGGCTACACCTTC
CASSFTKNYGYTF
>TRBV6-6|.|.|TRBJ1-3
TGTGCCAGCAGCCCCGGTGGGAGCTCTGGAAACACCATATATTTT
CASSPGGSSGNTIYF